This T cell receptor beta chain derives from a study of Ad26.COV2.S vaccination and SARS-CoV-2 variants (dated by TCRdb to the early 2020s). Regarding the complete study: Vaccine-arm donors were drawn from COV1001, a multicentre, randomized, double-blind, placebo-controlled phase I-IIa trial of Ad26.COV2.S in healthy adults. Ad26.COV2.S was administered intramuscularly at a dose of 5x10^10 or 1x10^11 viral particles, either as one shot or as two shots given 56 days apart. TCRbeta repertoire sequencing was used to assess the specificity and breadth of SARS-CoV-2-reactive T cell receptors after Ad26.COV2.S vaccination. A total of around 32 samples were included in the TCR-sequenced set, comprising around 19 Ad26.COV2.S vaccine recipients, 5 placebo recipients and 8 SARS-CoV-2 convalescent individuals. Participants in the trial were split at random into five groups of five each, receiving low-dose or high-dose Ad26.COV2.S once or twice, or else placebo on both occasions. Blinding of investigators to trial group allocation was maintained during experiments and outcome assessment.

Results the study describes overall, beyond this receptor: Vaccine and placebo recipients had similar non-spike TCR breadth, a finding consistent with the vaccine containing only spike. Substantial breadth of spike-specific CD8+ and CD4+ T cell responses was reported after vaccination. Compared with placebo recipients, Ad26.COV2.S recipients showed higher spike-specific TCR breadth (P = 0.0014). It was noted by the authors that total T cell responses may have been underestimated by the TCR breadth and depth analyses. The study was not powered for comparison of responses between vaccine doses or regimens.

Concerning this clone itself: Its antigen remains undetermined. Nothing much larger sits one base from this clone, and base qualities are not available.

TCRbeta CDR3 regions were sequenced with the immunoSEQ Assay. After extraction, genomic DNA underwent amplification by bias-controlled multiplex PCR, followed by high-throughput sequencing. The original pipeline was this. To quantify the absolute abundance of every unique TCRbeta CDR3 region, sequences were collapsed and filtered. T cell fraction was estimated by normalization of TCRbeta template counts to usable DNA, with usable DNA being measured through amplification of reference genes present in all nucleated cells. Repertoire TCRs were annotated as SARS-CoV-2-specific by exact matching of V gene, CDR3 amino acid sequence and J gene to a known reactive TCR set. The reference SARS-CoV-2 TCR set was derived from MIRA and filtered for enrichment in COVID-19-positive ImmuneCODE repertoires, a step that removed public or cross-reactive TCRs. Using the MIRA antigens, annotated TCRs were further analysed by specific ORF or by position within an ORF. Breadth was defined as annotated unique rearrangements over total unique productive rearrangements; depth was the summed frequency of those rearrangements. Two-sided Wilcoxon rank-sum tests were applied when comparing TCR breadth between groups. TCRdb took this table from immuneACCESS and kept in-frame rearrangements with V and J called. Such tables lack part of the clones; where checked against another copy, unresolved V genes explain under half of the gap, and the rest is unexplained. V and J calls and clone size follow that table, whereas D and trimming were derived from the DNA. Present in this sample are about 350,000 clones, 65% to 90% of which were seen just once. Around 10% of the sample is taken by the ten largest.

Trimming removed 7 bases from V and 2 bases from J; the gene matches leave 8 bases unexplained. The CDR3 holds 16 amino acids from the cysteine to the phenylalanine. Only the CDR3 DNA stays, 48 bases, in frame from base 1. CDR1 and CDR2, per the germline V gene, are SNHLY and FYNNEI. In the paper's terms, the treatment or condition label means: roughly 18 received Ad26.COV2.S at low or high dose, single or two shots; about five received placebo; per-sample allocation not given. For vaccine and placebo recipients, the sequenced repertoires came from samples collected on day 63 after the first injection. Between 29 July and 7 August 2020, Cohort 1b enrolled 25 adults aged 18-55 years at one site in Boston, USA. Ad26.COV2.S consisted of a replication-incompetent adenovirus type 26 vector by which a prefusion-stabilized SARS-CoV-2 spike protein from the original Wuhan strain was expressed.

Recombination linked TRBV2 to TRBJ2-1; 10 of the junction bases match TRBD2. The TCR sequence derives from a person aged 18-65 years who received the Ad26.COV2.S COVID-19 vaccine or a placebo. The sequenced sample was peripheral blood, obtained in a trial of Ad26.COV2.S vaccine versus placebo. In nucleotide form, the sequence is TGTGCCAGCATTAGCCCCCTAGCGGGAGCCTACAATGAGCAGTTCTTC. Its translation reads: CASISPLAGAYNEQFF.